This T cell receptor (beta chain) was recorded in a study of blood T cell repertoires in COVID-19. Study summary: The analysed material was cDNA or gDNA that came from T cells, B-cell-depleted T cells, or PBMCs.

CDR1 and CDR2 (germline): LNHDA, SQIVND (reference sequence). Trimming took 6 bases from V and 9 from J, leaving 18 bases between them. The CDR3 is 15 amino acids. Original handling: Researchers report that nucleated cell counts were estimated from reference gene primer amplification. The protocol was immunoSEQ multiplex PCR, while the TCRdb copy is restricted to in-frame clones and leaves out a portion. Clonal size and the V and J genes are those of that table, whereas D and trimming came from the DNA. The sample shows around 250,000 clones, about nine tenths of them seen only once. Input material: peripheral blood. This clonotype originated in a man between 25 and 39 years old who had recovered from COVID-19. The chain links TRBV19 to TRBJ1-6; D possibly corresponds to TRBD1 (6 bases). In DNA form, the CDR3 reads TGTGCCAGTAGACAATCAAAGGGGGTTAGTTCACCCCTCCACTTT. Translating gives CASRQSKGVSSPLHF.